This is a list of T cell receptor beta chains from one sample in a study of cytomegalovirus exposure and HLA in healthy donors. The assay was immunoSEQ multiplex PCR, and TCRdb's table has in-frame clones only and misses some. The sample consists of 200,000 or so clones, 70% to 80% of them appearing once. Input material: PBMCs. These receptors all stem from a male donor in good health and CMV-seropositive. CDR3s include the opening cysteine and the closing phenylalanine or tryptophan. A D gene is named only where the DNA matches it firmly. Some rows have no size entry. The others give once, few or many, or a class for an expanded clone.

TGTGCCAGCAGCTCCTGGGAGGGGAATGAAAAACTGTTTTTT CASSSWEGNEKLFF TRBV7-9 NA TRBJ1-4 NA
TGTGCCAGCAGCTACCACTGGCGGGAGCCCTCCAATGAGCAGTTCTTC CASSYHWREPSNEQFF TRBV7-3 NA TRBJ2-1 TRBD2
TGTGCCTGGAAGCCTAGCGGGTCCTACAATGAGCAGTTCTTC CAWKPSGSYNEQFF TRBV30 NA TRBJ2-1 TRBD2
TGTGCCAGCAGCTTAGGGGGGGGCCGCAACTTC CASSLGGGRNF TRBV7-2 NA TRBJ2-5 NA
TGTGCCACCAGCAGAGCGGAGAACGGCTACACCTTC CATSRAENGYTF TRBV15 NA TRBJ1-2 NA
TGTGCCAGCAGTCTGACTAGCGGGGTGGGTGAGACCCAGTACTTC CASSLTSGVGETQYF TRBV6-5 NA TRBJ2-5 TRBD2
TGCGCCAGCAGCTTGGGGGCTCCTAAAAACTCTGGAAACACCATATATTTT CASSLGAPKNSGNTIYF TRBV5-1 few TRBJ1-3 NA
TGTGCCAGCAGCGTAGCGGGAGAAAACTACAATGAGCAGTTCTTC CASSVAGENYNEQFF TRBV9 NA TRBJ2-1 NA
TGTGCCAGCAGACTACTAGCGGGAGATACGCAGTATTTT CASRLLAGDTQYF TRBV27 few TRBJ2-3 TRBD2
TGTGCCAGCAGCGTTATAAGGACTAGTGGGACCCAGTACTTC CASSVIRTSGTQYF TRBV7-2 NA TRBJ2-5 TRBD2
TGTGCCACCAGCGCGACCGGGACAGCGACCTACGAGCAGTACTTC CATSATGTATYEQYF TRBV15 NA TRBJ2-7 TRBD1
TGTGCCAGCAGCTGGGTATCCCTCGACAGGGTTAGCAATTCACCCCTCCACTTT CASSWVSLDRVSNSPLHF TRBV5-4 NA TRBJ1-6 TRBD1
TGTTCCAGCAGCTTATACCCCATAGGGGGAAGTAGAGAAAAACTGTTTTTT CSSSLYPIGGSREKLFF TRBV7-9 NA TRBJ1-4 NA
TGCGCCAGCAGCCAAGATTCCGGGGAGTCTAATTCACCCCTCCACTTT CASSQDSGESNSPLHF TRBV4-3 once TRBJ1-6 NA
TGTGCCAGCTCACCCGACAGGGGGAGGGAAGAGACCCAGTACTTC CASSPDRGREETQYF TRBV18 few TRBJ2-5 TRBD1
TGTGCCAGCAGCTTAGGGACAGAAGCTTTCTTT CASSLGTEAFF TRBV7-6 NA TRBJ1-1 NA
TGTGCCAGCAGCTTACAATGGGGGGTGAGCGGGGAGCTGTTTTTT CASSLQWGVSGELFF TRBV7-2 NA TRBJ2-2 NA
TGTGCCAGCAGCTCTAACCTGGACAAACTCTACGAGCAGTACTTC CASSSNLDKLYEQYF TRBV5-5 few TRBJ2-7 NA
TGTGCCAGCAGCGTAGGGGGGACTAGCGGAGCCTCCGAGCAGTACTTC CASSVGGTSGASEQYF TRBV9 NA TRBJ2-7 TRBD2
TGTGCCAGCAGATCGACTAGCGGATCCTACAATGAGCAGTTCTTC CASRSTSGSYNEQFF TRBV28 NA TRBJ2-1 TRBD2
TGTGCCAGCAAGTCAGTATTAACTAATGAAAAACTGTTTTTT CASKSVLTNEKLFF TRBV6-1 NA TRBJ1-4 NA
TGCGCCAGCAGCTTGGGGACAGGGACGACCGAGCAGTACTTC CASSLGTGTTEQYF TRBV5-1 NA TRBJ2-7 TRBD1
TGTGCCAGCAGCTCCAAAAACACAGATACGCAGTATTTT CASSSKNTDTQYF TRBV5-6 NA TRBJ2-3 NA
TGCGCCAGCAGCAGCGGGAGAGGAAATGAGCAGTTCTTC CASSSGRGNEQFF TRBV4-1 NA TRBJ2-1 TRBD2
TGTGCCAGCAGCTTAATTTCGGGTCAGCCCCAGCATTTT CASSLISGQPQHF TRBV7-9 NA TRBJ1-5 NA
TGTGCCAGCTCACCTCCTAGCACAGATACGCAGTATTTT CASSPPSTDTQYF TRBV18 NA TRBJ2-3 NA
TGCGCCAGCAGCCATCCTAGCACAGATACGCAGTATTTT CASSHPSTDTQYF TRBV4-1 NA TRBJ2-3 NA
TGCGCCAGCAGCTTGGAGAGGGGAGGCGAAAAACTGTTTTTT CASSLERGGEKLFF TRBV5-1 NA TRBJ1-4 NA
TGTGCCAGCAGCCGAGGGAGGTGGGTGGCGAACACTGAAGCTTTCTTT CASSRGRWVANTEAFF TRBV14 NA TRBJ1-1 NA
TGTGCCACCTGGACAGGCGGAACCTACGAGCAGTACTTC CATWTGGTYEQYF TRBV28 NA TRBJ2-7 TRBD1